These 5 T cell receptor beta chains came from one sample sequenced in a study of identical twins (dated by TCRdb to the mid-2010s). Library method: 5' RACE. The sample was run on an Illumina HiSeq 2000. TCRdb handled the public reads itself, with Q25 trimming in fastp and clone calling in MiXCR, and kept productive beta chains. Duplicate CDR3 protein sequences are folded into a single record with the most common DNA and genes. The sample contains about 920,000 distinct CDR3 sequences, 12% of them found a single time. Of the sample, about 1.6% falls within the top ten clones. A further study also used this sample, focusing on yellow fever vaccine responses in identical twins.

The specimen was PBMCs. All receptors come from a woman aged 18-30 years in good health.

V usage is TRBV7-9 and J usage is TRBJ1-6, with 7 nucleotides matching TRBD1. Per the germline V gene, CDR1 is SEHNR and CDR2 is FQNEAQ (reference sequence). The CDR3 is 15 amino acids. Trimming removed 4 bases from V and 8 bases from J; junction bases left unmatched: 8. The CDR3, as DNA: TGTGCCAGCAGCTACAGGGGAAATTTAGATTCACCCCTCCACTTT. It is translated as CASSYRGNLDSPLHF.

In regard to this clonotype: Compared with germline, one end of the junction differs, possibly owing to a read error. The chain combines TRBV7-9 with TRBJ1-2; 10 bases align to TRBD1. Germline loops: CDR1 SEHNR, CDR2 FQNEAQ (reference sequence). The CDR3 covers 15 residues. CDR3: CASSLGGTGVGGYTF. The CDR3 coding sequence is TGTGCCAGCAGTTTAGGCGGGACAGGGGTTGGAGGCTACACCTTC.

The table lists this clonotype with a few counts. V gene TRBV20-1 combines with J gene TRBJ2-3; D is perhaps TRBD2 (5 bases). The CDR3 runs to 15 residues. Trimming took off 0 bases at V and 4 bases at J, with 14 bases between the two ends. The germline V gene encodes CDR1 DFQATT and CDR2 SNEGSKA (reference sequence). In DNA form, the CDR3 reads TGCAGTGCTAGAGATTCCTGGAGCGGCGCAGATACGCAGTATTTT. It yields the protein CSARDSWSGADTQYF.

In its sample, this clonotype was seen a few times. The chain has TRBV3-1 and TRBJ2-6; maybe TRBD1 (5 bases). Deletions cut 4 bases from V and 0 bases from J, with 10 bases between. This CDR3 region has 16 residues. The germline gives CDR1 LGHDT, CDR2 YNNKEL (reference sequence). CDR3 sequence: CASSPRQTSGANVLTF. DNA for the CDR3: TGTGCCAGCAGCCCTCGACAGACCTCTGGGGCCAACGTCCTGACTTTC.

The chain couples TRBV11-2 to TRBJ2-2, with D perhaps matching TRBD1 or TRBD2 (6 bases each). Germline V gene lookup returns CDR1 SGHAT and CDR2 FQNNGV. The CDR3 has 16 amino acids. V dropped 5 bases and J dropped 2 bases, with 15 bases sitting between them. CDR3: CASSPSWGANTGELFF. The DNA for the CDR3 is TGTGCCAGCAGCCCTAGCTGGGGGGCTAACACCGGGGAGCTGTTTTTT.